The 2 T cell receptor beta chains below come from one sample, sequenced in a study of human T cells and chemical hapten exposure. TCRdb reprocessed the RACE reads via MiXCR and lists one record per CDR3 protein. The table has a few hundred thousand distinct CDR3 sequences, about 6% seen once; the top ten hold about 5.4%. Time point denoted: patch test 2, 6 weeks after DPC sensitization. Regarding treatment: therapeutic diphenylcyclopropenone sensitization with weekly scalp DPC. The material sequenced was whole blood, taken in connection with sensitization to the hapten diphenylcyclopropenone (DPC). These TCRs come from a woman younger than 35 with alopecia areata. Some clones in this sample may be carry-over from other donors' samples.

In this sample, this clonotype turned up many times. The gene calls are TRBV4-2 and TRBJ1-1, with D hard to call. Trimming took off 0 bases at V and 1 base at J, with 9 bases between the two ends. The CDR3 totals 15 residues. In germline, CDR1 is LGHNA, CDR2 YNFKEQ. The CDR3 is CASSQETTANTEAFF. The DNA for the CDR3 is TGTGCCAGCAGCCAAGAAACAACAGCGAACACTGAAGCTTTCTTT.

With regard to this clonotype: Since a much larger clone is just one base distant, this may be a read error. V is TRBV7-2 and J is TRBJ1-4; D is unresolved. This CDR3 region has 14 residues. From germline, CDR1 is SGHTA and CDR2 FQGNSA. Trimming cost V 8 bases and J 8 bases, with 18 bases left between them. The CDR3 loop is CASGLQRGHEKLFF. The CDR3, as DNA: TGTGCCAGCGGCCTTCAACGCGGGCACGAAAAACTGTTTTTT.